This T cell receptor (beta chain) was sequenced in a study of T cells in Graves' hyperthyroidism and ophthalmopathy. General observations from the study: Stable hyperthyroidism was separated from ophthalmopathy by a model based on 13 V-J features.

A remark on this clonotype: Its antigen is not known.

No ophthalmopathy progression within 18 months constituted stable Graves' hyperthyroidism. Patients aged 18 to 65 had newly diagnosed hyperthyroidism that had lasted under 2 months. CDR3 length equals 15 residues. Trimming stripped 3 bases from V and 5 bases from J, with 16 bases between. TCR beta CDR3 regions were amplified from RNA transcripts. The HTBI set primed first-round TCR CDR3 RT-PCR. TCRdb analysed the multiplex PCR reads with MiXCR anew, one entry per CDR3 protein. The sample contains 610,000 or so distinct CDR3 sequences, about 43% of which appear only once. The source material was peripheral blood or thyroid tissue (not recorded which). The chain couples TRBV12-3 or TRBV12-4 to TRBJ1-2; D unclear. The sequence came from a woman between 18 and 29 years old with Graves' hyperthyroidism. CDR3 sequence reads: CASSFYGAVGYGYTF. CDR3 DNA sequence: TGTGCCAGCAGTTTTTACGGAGCAGTTGGATATGGCTACACCTTC.